This T cell receptor beta chain appears in the sequencing data of a study of cytomegalovirus exposure and HLA in healthy donors. Overall study findings and caveats: The authors listed some 160 TCR beta chains as cytomegalovirus-associated. In an earlier analysis, in some 600 donors, most V segments appeared productive either ~90% or ~30% of the time.

Trimming cost V 2 bases and J 4 bases, with 17 bases left between them. The CDR3 is 15 amino acids. CDR1 is SQVTM and CDR2 is ANQGSEA in the germline V gene. This clone showed up just a few times. What it binds is unknown. PCR primers comprised 60 Vbeta and 13 Jbeta primers. Profiling relied on immunoSEQ multiplex PCR, and the TCRdb table lists in-frame clones only, not all of them. The sample lists about 180,000 clones; 81% were seen once. V and J are TRBV29-1 and TRBJ1-2; possible D gene TRBD1, 5 bases. The sequence derives from a woman under 30 in good health and CMV-seropositive. Source material: PBMCs. CDR3 sequence (DNA): TGCAGCGTTGAATCGCGGGGCTGGGGCAGCTATGGCTACACCTTC. Protein: CSVESRGWGSYGYTF.